The 28 T cell receptor beta chains presented below share a single source sample, sequenced in a study of radiotherapy plus CTLA-4 blockade in lung cancer. Measured with immunoSEQ multiplex PCR; TCRdb has only the in-frame clones, and not every one. The sample lists 80,000 or so clones; about 80% were seen once. Here the sequenced sample was peripheral blood, taken from a patient treated with radiotherapy plus ipilimumab. These receptors were collected from a human donor with non-small cell lung cancer who had stable disease on radiotherapy plus ipilimumab.

The J gene is TRBJ2-7, the V gene TRBV12-5; no clear D. The V end lost 1 base, the J end lost 2 bases, and 6 bases lay between the germline ends. Looked up from germline, CDR1 is LGHNT and CDR2 is FRNRAP. The CDR3 loop spans 13 amino acids. The CDR3, as DNA: TGTGCTAGTGGTTTGGGACTGGCCTACGAGCAGTACTTC. Translated, it gives CASGLGLAYEQYF. The full variable domain, completed using reference TRBV12-5 and TRBJ2-7, is DARVTQTPRHKVTEMGQEVTMRCQPILGHNTVFWYRQTMMQGLELLAYFRNRAPLDDSGMPKDRFSAEMPDATLATLKIQPSEPRDSAVYFCASGLGLAYEQYFGPGTRLTVT.

The J gene is TRBJ2-1, the V gene TRBV4-1; D is possibly TRBD2 (5 bases). Germline CDR1 reads MGHRA; CDR2 reads YSYEKL. The CDR3 sequence is 16 residues long. V was clipped by 0 bases and J by 4 bases, with 13 bases between them. The chain's CDR3 is CASSQDQERRYNEQFF. CDR3 bases: TGCGCCAGCAGCCAAGATCAAGAGCGGAGATACAATGAGCAGTTCTTC.

The J gene is TRBJ1-1, the V gene TRBV18; D remains ambiguous. The CDR3 runs 14 residues. Germline-derived CDR1 and CDR2 are KGHSH and LQKENI. The V end was cut by 2 bases, the J end by 1 base, with 8 bases between. The CDR3 DNA reads as TGTGCCAGCTCACCAGTTATGGGGAACACTGAAGCTTTCTTT. It encodes CASSPVMGNTEAFF.

The chain carries TRBV27 and TRBJ2-1, with TRBD2 matching 7 bases. Germline lookup yields CDR1 MNHEY and CDR2 SMNVEV (reference sequence). V shed 3 bases and J 7 bases; nucleotides not matched to a gene: 6. The CDR3 length is 14 residues. This CDR3 reads CASSFSLGGNEQFF. The CDR3 DNA sequence: TGTGCCAGCAGTTTTTCGTTGGGGGGGAATGAGCAGTTCTTC.

The rearrangement uses TRBV4-2 and TRBJ2-3; 11 nucleotides align to TRBD2. With V trimmed by 0 bases and J by 6 bases, 11 bases remained unmatched. Germline CDR1 LGHNA, CDR2 YNFKEQ. The CDR3 contains 18 residues. CDR3 residues: CASSQELAGGHTSDTQYF. CDR3 DNA: TGTGCCAGCAGCCAAGAGCTAGCGGGGGGCCACACATCTGATACGCAGTATTTT.

The chain combines TRBV5-1 with TRBJ2-2; weak D call: TRBD2 (5 bases). This CDR3 has 15 residues. V lost 0 bases to trimming and J lost 4 bases, with 10 bases between them. CDR1 and CDR2 (germline): SGHRS, YFSETQ. The DNA of the CDR3 is TGCGCCAGCAGCTTGGACACCCGGGGCACCGGGGAGCTGTTTTTT. Its translation: CASSLDTRGTGELFF.

The V gene is TRBV18, the J gene TRBJ2-3, with D possibly being TRBD1 (5 bases). Germline-derived CDR1 and CDR2 are KGHSH and LQKENI. With 8 bases removed from V and 2 bases from J, the gap between germline ends came to 14 bases. This CDR3 is 14 amino acids long. The CDR3 is CASQPDSTTDTQYF. CDR3 DNA sequence: TGTGCCAGCCAACCCGACAGCACCACAGATACGCAGTATTTT.

The V call is TRBV2, the J call TRBJ1-1, with D tentatively TRBD1 (6 bases). This CDR3 spans 16 amino acids. The V and J ends lost 11 bases and 0 bases respectively, with 22 bases between them. Germline values: CDR1 SNHLY, CDR2 FYNNEI. CDR3 in DNA: TGTGCCGGCGGTAGGGGGGGCGGTTTCATGAACACTGAAGCTTTCTTT. The encoded protein is CAGGRGGGFMNTEAFF.

The rearrangement uses TRBV5-6 and TRBJ1-2; TRBD1 is a possible D gene (5 bases). Trimming took 4 bases from V and 6 from J, leaving 13 bases between them. The CDR3 sequence is 13 residues long. The germline V gene has CDR1 SGHDT and CDR2 YYEEEE. CDR3 amino acids: CASSPRRGNGYTF. The CDR3 bases are TGTGCCAGCAGCCCGAGGCGGGGGAATGGCTACACCTTC.

The rearrangement links TRBV6-6 to TRBJ1-1; 7 nucleotides match TRBD1. The germline V gene has CDR1 MNHNY and CDR2 SVGAGI (reference sequence). This CDR3 contains 14 residues. Germline trimming cut 6 bases from V and 2 bases from J; bases unmatched to any gene: 6. CDR3: CASSSGTANTEAFF. The CDR3 DNA reads as TGTGCCAGCAGCTCCGGGACAGCTAACACTGAAGCTTTCTTT.

The rearrangement joins TRBV7-8 to TRBJ2-2, with a weak D call TRBD1 (5 bases). V was pared by 0 bases and J by 7 bases, with 12 bases between. CDR1 is SGHVS, CDR2 FQNEAQ, per germline. This CDR3 contains 15 residues. CDR3 protein: CASSLAAGPGGELFF. The CDR3 DNA reads TGTGCCAGCAGCTTAGCGGCAGGGCCCGGCGGGGAGCTGTTTTTT.

The CDR3 spells CASSYSYAGAVYEQYF. CDR3 nucleotides: TGTGCCAGCAGTTACTCTTACGCAGGGGCGGTCTACGAGCAGTACTTC. The chain combines TRBV6-5 with TRBJ2-7; possible D gene TRBD1, 6 bases. CDR3 length: 16 residues. V lost 0 bases and J 3 bases, leaving 15 bases between the germline ends. The germline V gene encodes CDR1 MNHEY and CDR2 SVGAGI.

V is TRBV28 and J is TRBJ2-3; the match to TRBD2 covers 7 bases. The germline CDR1 and CDR2 sequences are MDHEN and SYDVKM. This CDR3 has 15 residues. The junction had 3 bases not matched to a gene; V was cut back by 1 base and J by 2 bases. CDR3 amino acids: CASSLSGRLTDTQYF. In nucleotides, the CDR3 is TGTGCCAGCAGTTTATCCGGGAGGCTCACAGATACGCAGTATTTT.

V and J are TRBV11-2 and TRBJ2-7, with 8 bases fitting TRBD1. This CDR3 region has 15 residues. Per the germline V gene, CDR1 is SGHAT and CDR2 is FQNNGV. V was clipped by 4 bases and J by 0 bases; unmatched bases: 5. The CDR3 loop is CASSSRGLNSYEQYF. DNA for the CDR3: TGTGCCAGCAGCTCCAGGGGGCTTAACTCCTACGAGCAGTACTTC.

This clone was detected only a few times. The rearrangement joins TRBV4-1 to TRBJ1-6, with D uncertain. CDR1 is MGHRA and CDR2 is YSYEKL in the germline V gene. The CDR3 has 16 amino acids. V lost 0 bases and J 0 bases, leaving 6 bases between the germline ends. In nucleotides, the CDR3 is TGCGCCAGCAGCCAAGACCAAAGCTCCTATAATTCACCCCTCCACTTT. Translation: CASSQDQSSYNSPLHF.

Points on this clone: One end of the junction is discordant with germline, which a read error may explain. V usage is TRBV7-7 and J usage is TRBJ2-7, with unresolved D. CDR1 is SSHAT and CDR2 is FNYEAQ in the germline V gene (reference sequence). The CDR3 runs to 13 residues. The CDR3 DNA reads TGTGCTAGCAGCCTGAACTTGGGCGACGAGCAGTACTTC. Its translation: CASSLNLGDEQYF.

V usage is TRBV5-4 and J usage is TRBJ2-3; possible D gene TRBD1, 6 bases. The V end lost 0 bases, the J end lost 1 base, and 6 bases lay between the germline ends. CDR1 SGHNT and CDR2 YYREEE come from the germline V gene (reference sequence). CDR3 length equals 14 residues. The CDR3 is CASSLDRGTDTQYF. The CDR3 nucleotides read TGTGCCAGCAGCTTGGACAGGGGCACAGATACGCAGTATTTT.

This clone was found a few times. The chain links TRBV28 to TRBJ1-6; no firm D call. Germline V gene sequence: CDR1 MDHEN, CDR2 SYDVKM. Trimming pared 11 bases from V and 0 bases from J, leaving 8 bases between. The CDR3 covers 13 residues. CDR3 region: CAGTPSYNSPLHF. In nucleotides, the CDR3 is TGTGCCGGAACACCCTCCTATAATTCACCCCTCCACTTT.

With regard to this clone: Additional DNA sequences in this sample encode the identical CDR3. The J gene is TRBJ2-1, the V gene TRBV7-3; D is unresolved. V was shortened by 2 bases and J by 0 bases, with 5 bases between the two germline ends. This CDR3 contains 14 residues. Germline-derived CDR1 and CDR2 are SGHTA and FQGTGA. As DNA, the CDR3 is TGTGCCAGCAGCTTAGGCGGCTCCTACAATGAGCAGTTCTTC. It codes for CASSLGGSYNEQFF.

The genes are TRBV30 and TRBJ1-5; a possible D gene is TRBD1 (6 bases). V dropped 2 bases and J dropped 1 base, with 12 bases sitting between them. Germline V gives CDR1 GTSNPN, CDR2 SVGIG (reference sequence). The CDR3 has 15 amino acids. The CDR3 here is CAWSKGTGSNQPQHF. CDR3 nucleotides: TGTGCCTGGAGTAAGGGAACAGGGAGCAATCAGCCCCAGCATTTT.

The chain is built from TRBV5-1 and TRBJ1-4; the D is unclear. Germline values: CDR1 SGHRS, CDR2 YFSETQ. V dropped 0 bases and J dropped 2 bases, with 11 bases sitting between them. The CDR3 runs 16 residues. The CDR3: CASSLGQATTNEKLFF. DNA for the CDR3: TGCGCCAGCAGCTTGGGGCAGGCGACGACTAATGAAAAACTGTTTTTT.

This clone appeared a few times. The chain joins TRBV4-1 to TRBJ2-7; possible D gene TRBD1, 5 bases. Trimming shortened V by 4 bases and J by 5 bases, and 15 bases separated the two germline ends. The length of the CDR3 is 14 residues. The V gene's germline CDR1 is MGHRA and CDR2 YSYEKL. This CDR3 is CASSPPGKDDEQYF. For the CDR3, the DNA is TGCGCCAGCAGCCCCCCAGGGAAGGACGACGAGCAGTACTTC.

A remark on this clone: The junction does not match germline at one end; this may be a read error. The rearrangement joins TRBV5-1 to TRBJ1-5; TRBD1 might be the D (6 bases). CDR1 is SGHRS and CDR2 is YFSETQ in the germline V gene. The CDR3 length is 15 residues. Here the CDR3 reads CASSLVEGQNPPQHF. DNA for the CDR3: TGCGCCAGCAGCTTGGTAGAAGGACAGAATCCGCCCCAGCATTTT.

This CDR3 reads CASSLLGLATGELFF. DNA of the CDR3: TGTGCCAGCAGCTTATTGGGACTAGCCACCGGGGAGCTGTTTTTT. The chain is built from TRBV11-2 and TRBJ2-2, with 9 nucleotides matching TRBD2. J gave up 4 bases and V 2 bases, and 2 bases lay outside the gene matches. The length of the CDR3 is 15 residues. Germline V lookup: CDR1 SGHAT, CDR2 FQNNGV.

The CDR3 nucleotides are TGTGCCAGCAGTGAAGCGCCAGGCACAGATACGCAGTATTTT. This sequence encodes CASSEAPGTDTQYF. J is TRBJ2-3 and V is TRBV6-1; D unclear. V was trimmed by 0 bases and J by 1 base, leaving 5 bases between them. Germline V gives CDR1 MNHNS, CDR2 SASEGT. The CDR3 is 14 residues long.

This chain joins TRBV6-5 and TRBJ2-1, with 9 positions matching TRBD1. V gave up 9 bases and J gave up 5 bases; unmatched junction bases: 8. CDR1 is MNHEY and CDR2 is SVGAGI in the germline V gene. The CDR3 loop spans 14 amino acids. The CDR3, as DNA: TGTGCCAGTTATGGGACAGGGAAGAACAATGAGCAGTTCTTC. This gives the protein CASYGTGKNNEQFF.

This chain joins TRBV28 and TRBJ1-1, with D perhaps TRBD1 (6 bases). Between the trimmed V and J ends, which lost 8 bases and 4 bases, there was a span of 17 bases. Germline V CDR1 and CDR2: MDHEN, SYDVKM. CDR3 length: 14 residues. The CDR3 DNA reads as TGTGCCAGCGACCGGGACAAATGGGGCACTGAAGCTTTCTTT. Translated: CASDRDKWGTEAFF.

In this sample, this clone turned up a few times. CDR3 DNA: TGCGCCAGCAGCCAAGATACACTAGCAGGCTACGAGCAGTACTTC. Its protein is CASSQDTLAGYEQYF. The J gene is TRBJ2-7, the V gene TRBV4-1; maybe TRBD2 (6 bases). The germline V gene encodes CDR1 MGHRA and CDR2 YSYEKL. The CDR3 loop spans 15 amino acids. V dropped 0 bases and J dropped 3 bases, with 12 bases sitting between them.